This T cell receptor (beta chain) appears in the sequencing data of a study of Graves' ophthalmopathy and Graves' hyperthyroidism (dated by TCRdb to the late 2010s). As for the study more broadly: Peripheral blood was collected before any treatment was given, at the time of initial diagnosis. To explore V-J signatures that separate ophthalmopathy from hyperthyroidism, a discovery set of about a hundred patients was enrolled, consisting of approximately 44 with ophthalmopathy and around 57 with stable hyperthyroidism. The 85 to 100 discovery patients were divided at random into training and test sets in a 7:3 ratio. In roughly 6 hyperthyroidism patients, T-cell repertoires of thyroid tissue and blood were compared. TCR beta repertoire signatures were used to distinguish Graves' ophthalmopathy from Graves' hyperthyroidism and to predict progression to ophthalmopathy. In total, 135 blood samples were TCR-sequenced: some 43 ophthalmopathy, roughly 77 hyperthyroidism and roughly 17 hyperthyroidism-to-ophthalmopathy patients. For independent validation, a separate cohort was made up of around 19 hyperthyroidism patients plus 17 patients who later progressed from hyperthyroidism to ophthalmopathy. After sampling, hyperthyroidism patients received methimazole starting at 30 mg daily, and ophthalmopathy patients received high-dose intravenous methylprednisolone.

At least ten counts were recorded for this clonotype. No cognate antigen has been identified for it. Qualities for individual bases were not recorded, and no much larger clone is one base off. For repertoire sequencing, the TCR beta CDR3 regions were amplified from RNA transcripts. The first round of RT-PCR was done with HTBI primers and the Qiagen OneStep RT-PCR kit, and was followed by a second round of multiplex PCR, then size selection and purification. Libraries were sequenced paired-end with 100 bp reads on an Illumina HiSeq2000. The published analysis was carried out like this. SOAPnuke was used to process the reads, throwing out any read that had adapters, had uncalled bases, had a mean Phred below 15, or lacked an exact constant-primer or identifier match. COPE v1.2.5 was used to merge the high-quality paired reads. Unique nucleotide sequences were defined as clonotypes and aligned to IMGT TRB V, D and J references using MiTCR v1.1. The analysis was limited to V-J combinations with a frequency above 0.0001, which together covered approximately 99% of the repertoires. A TCR clonal expansion and chaos score per V-J combination was defined as the ratio of F50 clonal expansion to chaos observed in the TCRdist matrix. Welch's t-statistics and random forest were used to reduce the features to 10 to 15 V-J combinations, which were then used as input to a naive Bayes classifier. The similarity between thyroid and blood repertoires was quantified using the Morisita-Horn index. The public reads were reanalyzed by TCRdb: fastp trimming at Q25, MiXCR alignment, in-frame beta chains only. Rows are unified per CDR3 protein, each entry keeping the most common DNA and genes. These V and J calls originate from TCRdb's pipeline instead of the authors' own analysis. The sample profile shows about 220,000 distinct CDR3 sequences; 20% to 25% of them were found once. The ten largest clones add up to approximately 40% of the sample.

The CDR3 starts with the cysteine, ends with the phenylalanine, and has 12 residues. Only the CDR3 DNA is retained, 36 bases long and in frame from the first base. V is pared back by 4 bases and J by 2 bases, with 8 bases lying between the germline termini. The germline V gene encodes CDR1 DFQATT and CDR2 SNEGSKA (reference sequence). Here is what the overall study found, with its caveats: In cross-validation, the 13-signature model distinguished ophthalmopathy from stable hyperthyroidism with less than 90% sensitivity and 81% to 82% specificity, while in the test set the corresponding values were about 80% and 75%. Sample size was not statistically predetermined, and group allocation was not concealed from the investigators. In validation, the model predicted ophthalmopathy progression with about 71% sensitivity and around 72% specificity; some 13 predicted patients were CT-confirmed with GO in a median of approximately 6.2 months. Most expanded thyroid clonotypes with frequency above 0.001 were also detected in blood, suggesting blood repertoires may reflect the thyroid immune response.

Ophthalmopathy patients were characterized by moderately to severely active disease, a Clinical Activity Score of at least 3, a NOSPECS grade of at least 4, and a disease duration under 3 months. Patients were excluded if they had other autoimmune diseases, uncontrolled infections, pregnancy or lactation. Diagnosis relied on clinical symptoms, serum thyroxine, TRAb, thyroid ultrasound and orbital computed tomography. PBMCs were isolated from 8 to 10 ml of fresh peripheral blood by Ficoll-Paque density gradient centrifugation. Total RNA was extracted with Trizol reagent and quality-checked on an Agilent 2100 Bioanalyzer.

This TCR derives from a woman aged 50 to 65 with Graves' ophthalmopathy. Donor details come from another sample of the same person, matched by shared clones. This chain joins TRBV20-1 to TRBJ1-2; the D gene is possibly TRBD1, with 6 bases matching. The sequencing input was peripheral blood. In nucleotide form, the sequence is TGCAGTGCTAATACAGGGAACTATGGCTACACCTTC. Its translation reads: CSANTGNYGYTF.